A selection of T cell receptor beta chains follows, all from one sample in a study of cytomegalovirus exposure and HLA in healthy donors. TCRdb's table, derived via immunoSEQ multiplex PCR, lists solely in-frame clones and lacks some. The sample yields over 90,000 clones, around 57% seen once. The sample comprised PBMCs. The receptors shown here come from a human donor in good health. CDR3s include the opening cysteine and the closing phenylalanine or tryptophan. The order of the fields is clone size, D gene, J gene, V gene, CDR3 protein. D genes are given only for firm matches. Only part of the rows carry a size: once, few, many, or a class if the clone is expanded.

size: .; D: .; J: TRBJ2-5; V: TRBV7-9; CDR3: CASSWSRRGETQYF
size: once; D: TRBD1; J: TRBJ1-2; V: TRBV29-1; CDR3: CSVTGDRTTYGYTF
size: .; D: TRBD1; J: TRBJ1-2; V: TRBV5-6; CDR3: CASSLPTGLGGYTF
size: few; D: TRBD1; J: TRBJ1-1; V: TRBV28; CDR3: CASSPSRTGGASFF
size: .; D: .; J: TRBJ2-4; V: TRBV5-4; CDR3: CASSLAGLAKNIQYF
size: .; D: TRBD2; J: TRBJ2-1; V: TRBV5-6; CDR3: CASSLVAGVEQFF
size: .; D: .; J: TRBJ1-3; V: TRBV21-1; CDR3: CASSSTSYSGGRERPALGNTIYF
size: .; D: .; J: TRBJ2-3; V: TRBV6-1; CDR3: CASTIFRADTQYF
size: .; D: .; J: TRBJ2-3; V: TRBV11-2; CDR3: CASSLAGRLGGKQYF
size: few; D: TRBD1; J: TRBJ1-5; V: TRBV19; CDR3: CASSTQQGQPQHF
size: few; D: TRBD1; J: TRBJ1-2; V: TRBV2; CDR3: CASSGGQGTNYTF
size: few; D: .; J: TRBJ2-7; V: TRBV5-4; CDR3: CASSFDSEYEQYF
size: few; D: .; J: .; V: TRBV29-1; CDR3: CSVFGGSSYEQYF
size: .; D: TRBD2; J: TRBJ2-3; V: TRBV27; CDR3: CASSLAGGRDTQYF
size: .; D: .; J: TRBJ1-5; V: TRBV29-1; CDR3: CSVGTPVGAQHF
size: few; D: .; J: TRBJ1-1; V: TRBV2; CDR3: CASSESGEAATEAFF
size: .; D: TRBD1; J: TRBJ2-7; V: TRBV5-1; CDR3: CASSLRTGGPYEQYF
size: .; D: TRBD1; J: TRBJ2-5; V: TRBV27; CDR3: CATGTAQGTQYF
size: .; D: .; J: TRBJ1-1; V: TRBV19; CDR3: CASTKAGNMNTEAFF
size: .; D: .; J: TRBJ2-7; V: TRBV4-1; CDR3: CASSRAGRVYEQYF
size: .; D: TRBD1; J: TRBJ1-5; V: TRBV7-6; CDR3: CASSVGTGSNQPQHF
size: few; D: .; J: TRBJ1-5; V: TRBV2; CDR3: CASSWGSGVQPQHF
size: .; D: .; J: TRBJ2-1; V: TRBV7-8; CDR3: CASSSRVGEQFF
size: few; D: TRBD1; J: TRBJ2-5; V: TRBV29-1; CDR3: CSVSHLTGGSETQYF
size: few; D: TRBD2; J: TRBJ2-1; V: TRBV9; CDR3: CASSVGYLAGGNEQFF